A single sample is the source of the 12 T cell receptor beta chains below, sequenced in a study of shared clonotypes between healthy human individuals. Naive-designated CD8 cells lacked CD45RO, were positively enriched for CCR7, and omitted terminally differentiated effector memory CD45RA+ cells. Measured with immunoSEQ multiplex PCR; TCRdb has only the in-frame clones, and not every one. The sample lists roughly 1,800,000 clones; roughly 95% were seen once. The sequencing input was naive CD8+ T cells sorted from blood. Receptor source: a man between 18 and 35 years old in good health.

J is TRBJ1-5 and V is TRBV27; 7 bases are a match to TRBD1. V was clipped by 5 bases and J by 5 bases; unmatched bases: 9. The CDR3 is made up of 15 amino acids. The germline V gene encodes CDR1 MNHEY and CDR2 SMNVEV (reference sequence). CDR3 DNA: TGTGCCAGCAGTCCTCTCCAGGGGGGGCATCAGCCCCAGCATTTT. It translates to CASSPLQGGHQPQHF.

The rearrangement joins TRBV5-6 to TRBJ2-3; D not resolved. Trimming pared 1 base from V and 3 bases from J, leaving 12 bases between. Germline V lookup: CDR1 SGHDT, CDR2 YYEEEE. The CDR3 loop spans 15 amino acids. CDR3 coding DNA: TGTGCCAGCAGCTTGAGTCCAAGATTAACAGATACGCAGTATTTT. This codes for CASSLSPRLTDTQYF.

The chain uses TRBV4-1 and TRBJ2-3; 10 bases map to TRBD1. The length of the CDR3 is 16 residues. CDR1 MGHRA and CDR2 YSYEKL come from the germline V gene. Trimming cost V 3 bases and J 0 bases; bases outside gene matches: 3. CDR3 in DNA: TGCGCCAGCAGCCATCGACAGGGGGCTAGCACAGATACGCAGTATTTT. As protein: CASSHRQGASTDTQYF.

V usage is TRBV7-9 and J usage is TRBJ2-2, with D maybe TRBD2 (5 bases). The ends were cut back, 11 bases at V and 7 bases at J, with 20 bases in the middle. The germline V gene has CDR1 SEHNR and CDR2 FQNEAQ (reference sequence). The CDR3 length is 14 residues. CDR3 residues: CAPPWAARVGELFF. In DNA, the CDR3 is TGTGCCCCCCCCTGGGCAGCGAGGGTCGGGGAGCTGTTTTTT.

The chain carries TRBV10-1 and TRBJ2-3; D gene ambiguous. Deletions cut 0 bases from V and 5 bases from J, with 9 bases between. The CDR3 covers 14 residues. Germline assignment: CDR1 WNHNN and CDR2 SYGVQD (reference sequence). The CDR3 reads CASSESRTVDTQYF. The DNA for the CDR3 is TGCGCCAGCAGTGAGTCTCGGACGGTAGATACGCAGTATTTT.

The V gene is TRBV5-1, the J gene TRBJ1-1; maybe TRBD1 (6 bases). Germline assignment: CDR1 SGHRS and CDR2 YFSETQ. CDR3 length equals 15 residues. The V end was cut by 0 bases, the J end by 7 bases, with 16 bases between. The CDR3 spells CASSLGDNARGEAFF. The CDR3 bases are TGCGCCAGCAGCTTGGGGGACAACGCCCGAGGTGAAGCTTTCTTT. The full variable domain, its missing parts supplied by reference TRBV5-1 and TRBJ1-1, is KAGVTQTPRYLIKTRGQQVTLSCSPISGHRSVSWYQQTPGQGLQFLFEYFSETQRNKGNFPGRFSGRQFSNSRSEMNVSTLELGDSALYLCASSLGDNARGEAFFGQGTRLTVV.

The chain uses TRBV18 and TRBJ1-6, with a possible D match to TRBD1 (5 bases). The ends were cut back, 2 bases at V and 10 bases at J, with 12 bases in the middle. The CDR3 extends over 14 amino acids. The germline V gene encodes CDR1 KGHSH and CDR2 LQKENI. The CDR3 sequence is CASSPEGVDSPLHF. CDR3 in DNA: TGTGCCAGCTCACCAGAAGGGGTAGACTCACCCCTCCACTTT.

The chain combines TRBV2 with TRBJ2-2; TRBD2 aligns across 12 bases. Losses at the gene ends were 6 bases for V and 7 bases for J; bases not matched to a gene: 9. CDR3 size: 16 residues. Germline values: CDR1 SNHLY, CDR2 FYNNEI. The CDR3 here is CASRRLAGGPDGELFF. CDR3 nucleotide sequence: TGTGCCAGCAGGAGGCTAGCGGGAGGGCCAGACGGGGAGCTGTTTTTT.

The CDR3: CASSLWTDPGGNIQYF. In nucleotides, the CDR3 is TGTGCCAGCAGCTTGTGGACAGACCCCGGGGGGAACATTCAGTACTTC. The J gene is TRBJ2-4, the V gene TRBV11-1; D perhaps matches TRBD2 (7 bases). Trimming removed 3 bases from V and 7 bases from J, with 19 bases in between. The CDR3 contains 16 residues. From germline, CDR1 is SGHAT and CDR2 FQDESV (reference sequence).

Remarks on this clone: The junction departs from the called germline gene at one end, perhaps through a read error. CDR3 sequence: CASSTYRGIGETQYF. The CDR3 bases are TGTGCTAGCAGCACTTACAGGGGGATCGGAGAGACCCAGTACTTC. V is TRBV7-7 and J is TRBJ2-5; 8 bases align to TRBD1. The CDR3 has 15 residues. Per the germline V gene, CDR1 is SSHAT and CDR2 is FNYEAQ (reference sequence).

The genes are TRBV27 and TRBJ2-2, with 7 nucleotides matching TRBD2. Per germline, CDR1 MNHEY and CDR2 SMNVEV (reference sequence). The CDR3 consists of 16 residues. The ends lost 3 bases at V and 8 bases at J; junction bases unmatched: 12. DNA of the CDR3: TGTGCCAGCAGTTTTGGGACTACGGTGAAGGGGGGGGAGCTGTTTTTT. This gives the protein CASSFGTTVKGGELFF.

V usage is TRBV28 and J usage is TRBJ2-2; 10 bases match TRBD1. The CDR3 sequence is 14 residues long. Germline CDR1 MDHEN, CDR2 SYDVKM. J was trimmed by 1 base and V by 8 bases; bases with no gene match: 1. The CDR3 nucleotides are TGTGCCAGCGGGACAGGGGAGAACACCGGGGAGCTGTTTTTT. Encoded protein: CASGTGENTGELFF.